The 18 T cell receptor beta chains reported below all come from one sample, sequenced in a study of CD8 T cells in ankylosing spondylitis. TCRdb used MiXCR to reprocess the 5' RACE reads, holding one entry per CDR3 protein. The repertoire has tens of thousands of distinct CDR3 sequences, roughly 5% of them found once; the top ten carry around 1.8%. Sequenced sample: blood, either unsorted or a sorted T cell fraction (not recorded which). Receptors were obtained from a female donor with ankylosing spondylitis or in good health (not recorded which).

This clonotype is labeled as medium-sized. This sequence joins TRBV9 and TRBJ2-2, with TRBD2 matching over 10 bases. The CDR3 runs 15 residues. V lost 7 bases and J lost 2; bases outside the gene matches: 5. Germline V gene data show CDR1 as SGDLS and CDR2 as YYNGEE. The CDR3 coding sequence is TGTGCCAGCTCGAGCGGGGGGGCCAACACCGGGGAGCTGTTTTTT. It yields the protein CASSSGGANTGELFF.

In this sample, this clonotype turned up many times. The CDR3 nucleotides read TGTGCCAGCAGCGCAGGAGGGGGAAGCTCCTACGAGCAGTACTTC. It yields the protein CASSAGGGSSYEQYF. The chain links TRBV9 to TRBJ2-7; possibly TRBD1 or TRBD2 for D (6 bases each). The CDR3 is made up of 15 amino acids. Germline lookup yields CDR1 SGDLS and CDR2 YYNGEE. V shed 3 bases and J shed 0 bases, with 13 bases lying between them.

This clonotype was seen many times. CDR3 coding DNA: TGTGCCAGCAGTCCGCGGACTAGCGGGGGGGTATCAGATACGCAGTATTTT. This translates into CASSPRTSGGVSDTQYF. This chain joins TRBV9 and TRBJ2-3; 15 nucleotides align to TRBD2. V lost 5 bases, J lost 4 bases, and 8 bases stayed unmatched. Germline assignment: CDR1 SGDLS and CDR2 YYNGEE. The CDR3 extends over 17 amino acids.

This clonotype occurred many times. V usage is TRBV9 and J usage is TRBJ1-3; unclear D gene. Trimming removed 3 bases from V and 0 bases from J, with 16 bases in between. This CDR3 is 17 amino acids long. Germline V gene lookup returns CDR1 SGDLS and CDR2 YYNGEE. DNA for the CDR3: TGTGCCAGCAGCGCGAGAATGGGCGAGAGCTCTGGAAACACCATATATTTT. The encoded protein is CASSARMGESSGNTIYF.

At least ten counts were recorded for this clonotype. CDR3 loop: CASSVAPGGSTDTQYF. The CDR3 DNA follows: TGTGCCAGCAGCGTAGCGCCGGGTGGGAGTACAGATACGCAGTATTTT. This chain connects TRBV9 to TRBJ2-3; D possibly corresponds to TRBD2 (5 bases). Germline assignment: CDR1 SGDLS and CDR2 YYNGEE. Trimming took off 0 bases at V and 3 bases at J, with 14 bases between the two ends. CDR3 size: 16 residues.

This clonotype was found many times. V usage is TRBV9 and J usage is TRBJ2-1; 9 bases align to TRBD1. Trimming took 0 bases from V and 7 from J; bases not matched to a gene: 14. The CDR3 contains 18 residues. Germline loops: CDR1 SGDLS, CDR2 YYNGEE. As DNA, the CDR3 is TGTGCCAGCAGCGTAGGGTTAGGGGTGGGACAGGGATTAAATGAGCAGTTCTTC. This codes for CASSVGLGVGQGLNEQFF.

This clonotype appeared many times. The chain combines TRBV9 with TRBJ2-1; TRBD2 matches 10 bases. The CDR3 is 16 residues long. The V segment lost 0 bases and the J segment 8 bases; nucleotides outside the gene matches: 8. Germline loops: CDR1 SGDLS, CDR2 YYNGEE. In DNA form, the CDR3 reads TGTGCCAGCAGCGTAGGAACTAGCGGGGCCTGGGATGAGCAGTTCTTC. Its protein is CASSVGTSGAWDEQFF.

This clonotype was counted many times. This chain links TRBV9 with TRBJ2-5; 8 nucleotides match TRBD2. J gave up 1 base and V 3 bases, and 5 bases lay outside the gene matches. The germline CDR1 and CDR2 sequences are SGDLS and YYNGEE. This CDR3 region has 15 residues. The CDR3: CASSALAGRQETQYF. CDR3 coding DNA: TGTGCCAGCAGCGCCTTAGCGGGACGCCAAGAGACCCAGTACTTC.

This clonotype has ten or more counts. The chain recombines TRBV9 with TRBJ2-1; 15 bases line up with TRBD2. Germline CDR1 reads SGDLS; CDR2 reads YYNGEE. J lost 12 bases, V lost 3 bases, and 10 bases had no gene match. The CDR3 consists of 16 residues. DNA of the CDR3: TGTGCCAGCAGCGAGACCCCGGGACTAGCGGGAGGATGGCAGTTCTTC. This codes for CASSETPGLAGGWQFF.

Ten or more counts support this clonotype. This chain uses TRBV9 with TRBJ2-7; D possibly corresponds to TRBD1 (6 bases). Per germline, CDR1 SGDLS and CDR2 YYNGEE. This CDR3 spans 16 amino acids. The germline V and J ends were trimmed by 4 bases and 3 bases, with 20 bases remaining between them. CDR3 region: CASSPRATGGYYEQYF. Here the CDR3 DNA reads TGTGCCAGCAGCCCCCGGGCGACAGGTGGCTACTACGAGCAGTACTTC.

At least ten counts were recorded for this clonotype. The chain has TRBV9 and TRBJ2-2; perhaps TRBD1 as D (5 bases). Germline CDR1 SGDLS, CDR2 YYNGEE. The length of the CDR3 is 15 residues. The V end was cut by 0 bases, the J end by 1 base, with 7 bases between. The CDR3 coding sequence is TGTGCCAGCAGCGTAGTTGACAGGAACACCGGGGAGCTGTTTTTT. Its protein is CASSVVDRNTGELFF.

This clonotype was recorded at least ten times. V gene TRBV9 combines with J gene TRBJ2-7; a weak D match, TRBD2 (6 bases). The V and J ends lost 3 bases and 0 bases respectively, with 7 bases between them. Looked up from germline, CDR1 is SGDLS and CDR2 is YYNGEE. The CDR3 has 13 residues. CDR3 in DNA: TGTGCCAGCAGCGGGGGACTCTCCTACGAGCAGTACTTC. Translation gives CASSGGLSYEQYF.

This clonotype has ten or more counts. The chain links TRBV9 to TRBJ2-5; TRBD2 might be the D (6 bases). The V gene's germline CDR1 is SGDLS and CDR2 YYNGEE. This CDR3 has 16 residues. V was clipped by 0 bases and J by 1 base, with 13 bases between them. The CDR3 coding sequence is TGTGCCAGCAGCGTAGACCCCGGGGGATCCCAAGAGACCCAGTACTTC. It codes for CASSVDPGGSQETQYF. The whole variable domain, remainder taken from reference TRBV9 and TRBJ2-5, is DSGVTQTPKHLITATGQRVTLRCSPRSGDLSVYWYQQSLDQGLQFLIQYYNGEERAKGNILERFSAQQFPDLHSELNLSSLELGDSALYFCASSVDPGGSQETQYFGPGTRLLVL.

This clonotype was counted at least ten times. The CDR3 DNA is TGTGCCAGCAGCGTTTTTCTCACAGGGAATGAGCAGTTCTTC. Its protein product is CASSVFLTGNEQFF. V usage is TRBV9 and J usage is TRBJ2-1, with a tentative D call TRBD1 (6 bases). This CDR3 comprises 14 residues. V lost 2 bases and J lost 7, with 13 bases in between. The germline gives CDR1 SGDLS, CDR2 YYNGEE. Complete variable domain (other parts from reference TRBV9 and TRBJ2-1): DSGVTQTPKHLITATGQRVTLRCSPRSGDLSVYWYQQSLDQGLQFLIQYYNGEERAKGNILERFSAQQFPDLHSELNLSSLELGDSALYFCASSVFLTGNEQFFGPGTRLTVL.

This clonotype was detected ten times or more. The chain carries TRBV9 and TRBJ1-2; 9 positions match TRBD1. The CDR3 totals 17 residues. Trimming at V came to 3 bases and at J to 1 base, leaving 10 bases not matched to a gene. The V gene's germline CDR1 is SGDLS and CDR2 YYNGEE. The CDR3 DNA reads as TGTGCCAGCAGCGAAGGAGGGACAGGGAGGGGTAACTATGGCTACACCTTC. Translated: CASSEGGTGRGNYGYTF.

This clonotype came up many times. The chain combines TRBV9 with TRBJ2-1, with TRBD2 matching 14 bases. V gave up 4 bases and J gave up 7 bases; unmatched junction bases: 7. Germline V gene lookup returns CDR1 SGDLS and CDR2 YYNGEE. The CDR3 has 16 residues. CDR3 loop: CASSLPGLAGGNEQFF. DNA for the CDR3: TGTGCCAGCAGCCTCCCAGGACTAGCGGGAGGTAATGAGCAGTTCTTC.

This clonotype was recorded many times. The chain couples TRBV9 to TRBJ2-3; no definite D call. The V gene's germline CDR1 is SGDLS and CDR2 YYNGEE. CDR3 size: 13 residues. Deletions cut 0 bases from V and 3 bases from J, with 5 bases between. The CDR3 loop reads CASSVARTDTQYF. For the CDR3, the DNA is TGTGCCAGCAGCGTAGCAAGAACAGATACGCAGTATTTT. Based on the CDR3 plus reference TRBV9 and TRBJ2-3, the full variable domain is DSGVTQTPKHLITATGQRVTLRCSPRSGDLSVYWYQQSLDQGLQFLIQYYNGEERAKGNILERFSAQQFPDLHSELNLSSLELGDSALYFCASSVARTDTQYFGPGTRLTVL.

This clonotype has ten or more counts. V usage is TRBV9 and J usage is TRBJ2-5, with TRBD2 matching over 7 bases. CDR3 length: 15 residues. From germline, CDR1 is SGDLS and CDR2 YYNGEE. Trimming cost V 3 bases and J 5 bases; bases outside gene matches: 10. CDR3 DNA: TGTGCCAGCAGCGCACCGGGACTAATTTCGGAGACCCAGTACTTC. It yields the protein CASSAPGLISETQYF.